One sample yielded the 3 T cell receptor beta chains listed below, sequenced in a study of OX40 agonist ivuxolimab in advanced cancers. Produced via immunoSEQ multiplex PCR; TCRdb's table is partial and in-frame only. The table shows around 52,000 clones, with 83% occurring only once. Material: CD4+ or CD8+ T cells sorted from blood, obtained in a trial of the OX40 agonist ivuxolimab. The receptors here all came from an adult with an advanced solid tumor such as melanoma, head and neck, liver or kidney cancer.

This clone appeared once. This CDR3 is also generated by other DNA sequences in the sample. The chain is built from TRBV6-1 and TRBJ2-3; D assignment may be TRBD1 or TRBD2 (5 bases each). CDR3 size: 13 residues. The V gene's germline CDR1 is MNHNS and CDR2 SASEGT. V was clipped by 6 bases and J by 11 bases, with 18 bases between them. CDR3 sequence (DNA): TGTGCCAGCAGCCCGGGGCCCTCCGAGGGGCAGTATTTT. The encoded protein is CASSPGPSEGQYF.

In this sample, this clone turned up a few times. The chain recombines TRBV5-1 with TRBJ2-5, with 7 bases identical to TRBD2. Germline CDR1 is SGHRS and CDR2 is YFSETQ. Trimming removed 0 bases from V and 3 bases from J; junction bases left unmatched: 5. This CDR3 is built from 15 residues. As DNA, the CDR3 is TGCGCCAGCAGCTTGGCGGCTAGCGGCAAAGAGACCCAGTACTTC. Translating it yields CASSLAASGKETQYF. Using reference TRBV5-1 and TRBJ2-5 for the parts outside the CDR3, the full variable domain is KAGVTQTPRYLIKTRGQQVTLSCSPISGHRSVSWYQQTPGQGLQFLFEYFSETQRNKGNFPGRFSGRQFSNSRSEMNVSTLELGDSALYLCASSLAASGKETQYFGPGTRLLVL.

The rearrangement uses TRBV5-6 and TRBJ2-7; D is undetermined. There are 15 residues in the CDR3. V was clipped by 2 bases and J by 0 bases, with 12 bases between them. CDR1 is SGHDT, CDR2 YYEEEE, per germline. The CDR3 protein is CASSLFNRDSYEQYF. The CDR3 bases are TGTGCCAGCAGCTTATTTAACAGAGACTCCTACGAGCAGTACTTC.